The present entry profiles one T cell receptor beta chain with its context. Its antigen is not known. The sample belongs to a study of blood T cells in healthy people across ages. Overall study results and limits: When one million T cells were used, diversity estimates were thought to be underestimates.

Sample-barcoded 5' priming and a J-beta primer mix drove a second PCR of about 6 to 12 cycles. Each sample provided no less than 2.5 million CDR3-containing paired-end reads. MiXCR was run by TCRdb on the 5' RACE reads, yielding one entry per CDR3 protein. The repertoire holds roughly 2 million distinct CDR3 sequences, with about 50% as singletons. The V gene's germline CDR1 is SEHNR and CDR2 FQNEAQ (reference sequence). The CDR3 has 14 amino acids. Trimming cost V 9 bases and J 5 bases; bases outside gene matches: 7. This sequence joins TRBV7-9 and TRBJ2-5; 12 positions match TRBD1. The source is a woman aged 40 to 50 in good health. Sequenced sample: blood. CDR3 bases: TGTGCCAGTACCGGGACAGGGGGCCGCGAGACCCAGTACTTC. Amino acid sequence: CASTGTGGRETQYF. Full variable domain (remainder filled in from reference TRBV7-9 and TRBJ2-5): DTGVSQNPRHKITKRGQNVTFRCDPISEHNRLYWYRQTLGQGPEFLTYFQNEAQLEKSRLLSDRFSAERPKGSFSTLEIQRTEQGDSAMYLCASTGTGGRETQYFGPGTRLLVL.